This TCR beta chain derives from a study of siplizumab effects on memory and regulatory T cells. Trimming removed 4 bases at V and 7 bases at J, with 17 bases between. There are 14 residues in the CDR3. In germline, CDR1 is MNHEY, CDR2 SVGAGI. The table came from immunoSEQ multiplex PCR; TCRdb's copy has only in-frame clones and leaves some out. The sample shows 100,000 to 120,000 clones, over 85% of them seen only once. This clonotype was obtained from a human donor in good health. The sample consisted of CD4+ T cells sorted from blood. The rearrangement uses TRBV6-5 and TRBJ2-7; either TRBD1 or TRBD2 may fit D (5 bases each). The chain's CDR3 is CASSWVPGEGEQYF. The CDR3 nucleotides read TGTGCCAGCAGTTGGGTCCCGGGCGAGGGGGAGCAGTACTTC.